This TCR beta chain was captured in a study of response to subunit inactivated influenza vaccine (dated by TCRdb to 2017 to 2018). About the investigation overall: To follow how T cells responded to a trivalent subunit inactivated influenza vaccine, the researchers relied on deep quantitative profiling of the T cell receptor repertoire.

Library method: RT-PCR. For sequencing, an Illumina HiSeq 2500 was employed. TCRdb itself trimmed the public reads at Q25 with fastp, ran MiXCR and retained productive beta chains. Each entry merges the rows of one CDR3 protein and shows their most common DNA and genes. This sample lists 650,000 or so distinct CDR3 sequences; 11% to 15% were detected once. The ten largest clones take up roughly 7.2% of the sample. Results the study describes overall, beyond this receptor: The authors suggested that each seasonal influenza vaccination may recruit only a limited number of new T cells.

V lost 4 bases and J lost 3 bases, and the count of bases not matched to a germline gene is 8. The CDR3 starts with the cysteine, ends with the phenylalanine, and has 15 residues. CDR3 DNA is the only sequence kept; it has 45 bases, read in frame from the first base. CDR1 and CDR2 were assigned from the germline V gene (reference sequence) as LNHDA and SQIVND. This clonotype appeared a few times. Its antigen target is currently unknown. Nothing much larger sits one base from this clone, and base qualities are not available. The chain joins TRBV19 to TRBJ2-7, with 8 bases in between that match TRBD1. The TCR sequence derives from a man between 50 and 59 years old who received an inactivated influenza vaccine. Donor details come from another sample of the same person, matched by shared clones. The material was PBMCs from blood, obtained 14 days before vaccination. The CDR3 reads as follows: CASSTQGTGDYEQYF. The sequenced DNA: TGTGCCAGTAGTACCCAGGGGACAGGAGACTACGAGCAGTACTTC.